The rows below give T cell receptor beta chains drawn from one sample of a study of blood T cell repertoires in COVID-19. Profiled with immunoSEQ multiplex PCR; TCRdb holds only in-frame clones, not every one. The sample has more than 20,000 clones; approximately 81% are singletons. Sequenced input: peripheral blood. Receptors were obtained from a man aged 45-60 years with active or convalescent COVID-19. CDR3s include the opening cysteine and the closing phenylalanine or tryptophan. Fields, in order: D gene, V gene, clone size, J gene, CDR3 DNA, CDR3 protein. The D gene is left open where the match is weak. Only some rows state a clone size, as once, few, many or a class for expanded clones.

>NA|TRBV6-5|NA|TRBJ1-1
TGTGCCAGCAGTTACTCGAGAGGTTACACTGAAGCTTTCTTT
CASSYSRGYTEAFF
>NA|TRBV6-2/TRBV6-3|NA|TRBJ1-1
TGTGCCAGCAGTGACCACACAGGGCGTAGCACTGAAGCTTTCTTT
CASSDHTGRSTEAFF
>NA|TRBV5-3|NA|TRBJ2-3
TGTGCCAGAAGCTTGGGGCAGGGTTGGACAGATACGCAGTATTTT
CARSLGQGWTDTQYF
>TRBD1|TRBV9|NA|TRBJ2-7
TGTGCCAGCAGCACCCACTGGACAGGGGGATACGAGCAGTACTTC
CASSTHWTGGYEQYF
>TRBD1|TRBV5-6|NA|TRBJ1-5
TGTGCCAGCAGGTCAAACCCAGGGGGCCGAAGAAGGAGCAATCAGCCCCAGCATTTT
CASRSNPGGRRRSNQPQHF
>TRBD1|TRBV29-1|NA|TRBJ2-7
TGCAGCGGGAGTAGGACAGGGGACGAGCAGTACTTC
CSGSRTGDEQYF
>TRBD1|TRBV3-1/TRBV3-2|NA|TRBJ1-4
TGTGCCAGCAGCCAAGGGACCTTTAGGGACAGGGTGTATAGTAATGAAAAACTGTTTTTT
CASSQGTFRDRVYSNEKLFF
>TRBD2|TRBV7-9|NA|TRBJ2-3
TGTGCCAGCAGCCTGAGCGGGGGCAACACAGATACGCAGTATTTT
CASSLSGGNTDTQYF
>NA|TRBV3-1/TRBV3-2|NA|TRBJ1-5
TGTGCCAGCAGCCAAGGGCAGAATAGCAATCAGCCCCAGCATTTT
CASSQGQNSNQPQHF
>NA|TRBV10-1|NA|TRBJ1-4
TGCGCCAGCACCTTCAGGTTGGGTGAAAAACTGTTTTTT
CASTFRLGEKLFF
>TRBD1|TRBV3-1/TRBV3-2|few|TRBJ1-2
TGTGCCAGCAGCAACAGGGGTGGCTACACCTTC
CASSNRGGYTF
>TRBD1|TRBV27|NA|TRBJ1-6
TGTGCCAGCAGGACAACAGGGGGCAATTCACCCCTCCACTTT
CASRTTGGNSPLHF
>NA|TRBV7-3|NA|TRBJ2-2
TGTGCCAGCAGCTTGGGACACCAGAACACCGGGGAGCTGTTTTTT
CASSLGHQNTGELFF
>NA|TRBV11-3|few|TRBJ2-1
TGTGCCAGCAGCCCCGGTTTGGCTAGCAATGAGCAGTTCTTC
CASSPGLASNEQFF
>NA|TRBV27|NA|TRBJ1-1
TGTGCCAGCAGTCAGTCCGGGACACATAACACTGAAGCTTTCTTT
CASSQSGTHNTEAFF
>TRBD2|TRBV4-2|NA|TRBJ2-1
TGTGCCAGCAGCCCTTATACCGGGACTAGCGTGCACAATGAGCAGTTCTTC
CASSPYTGTSVHNEQFF
>TRBD2|TRBV3-1/TRBV3-2|NA|TRBJ2-1
TGTGCCAGCAGCCTGGGGACTAGCGGGCATGAGCAGTTCTTC
CASSLGTSGHEQFF
>TRBD2|TRBV10-3|NA|TRBJ2-3
TGTGCCACCTCACTAGCGGGGTCAGATACGCAGTATTTT
CATSLAGSDTQYF
>NA|TRBV11-3|NA|TRBJ2-7
TGTGCCAGCAGCTCCCGGACGGGGTCCGATACCTACGAGCAGTACTTC
CASSSRTGSDTYEQYF
>NA|TRBV3-1/TRBV3-2|NA|TRBJ2-5
TGTGCCAGCAGCCTGGGCGAGACCCAGTACTTC
CASSLGETQYF
>NA|TRBV5-6|NA|TRBJ2-1
TGTGCCAGCAGCTCAGGACAGTTCAATGAGCAGTTCTTC
CASSSGQFNEQFF
>NA|TRBV5-1|once|TRBJ1-4
TGCGCCAGCAGCTTGGAGCGGGGAATGGGGGAAAAACTGTTTTTT
CASSLERGMGEKLFF
>NA|TRBV14|NA|TRBJ2-7
TGTGCCAGCAGCCACAGGTTCGGGGTCGGGGATAGCTCCTACGAGCAGTACTTC
CASSHRFGVGDSSYEQYF
>NA|TRBV28|NA|TRBJ1-3
TGTGCCAGCAGCCGACCTATACAGACTGGAAACACCATATATTTT
CASSRPIQTGNTIYF
>NA|TRBV6-5|NA|TRBJ1-4
TGTGCCAGTAGGGAGGGACCAACTAATGAAAAACTGTTTTTT
CASREGPTNEKLFF
>TRBD2|TRBV4-1|few|TRBJ2-5
TGCGCCAGCAGTTACGGGGGGGTTGAGACCCAGTACTTC
CASSYGGVETQYF